The 9 T cell receptor beta chains below were found in one sample sequenced in a study of T cell responses to AZD1222 COVID-19 vaccine. The repertoire was sequenced with immunoSEQ multiplex PCR; TCRdb's copy has only in-frame clones and lacks some. The table lists about 180,000 clones, about nine tenths of them singletons. The sequencing here drew on peripheral blood, taken on day 0 of AZD1222 vaccination. These receptors were obtained from an adult in good health.

In DNA, the CDR3 is TGTGCCTGGAGTGGGGTACAGGGGGCGTTTGAAAAACTGTTTTTT. Its translation: CAWSGVQGAFEKLFF. V is TRBV30 and J is TRBJ1-4; TRBD1 matches 9 bases. The CDR3 length is 15 residues. The trim removed 1 base at V and 7 bases at J, leaving 7 bases unmatched. CDR1 and CDR2 (germline): GTSNPN, SVGIG (reference sequence).

This chain links TRBV3-1 (or the pseudogene TRBV3-2) with TRBJ1-2, with 8 bases lining up with TRBD1. CDR3 length equals 16 residues. The V gene end was trimmed by 0 bases and the J gene end by 7 bases; junction bases not matched to a gene: 10. Germline V gene data show CDR1 as LGHDT and CDR2 as YNNKEL (reference sequence). The CDR3 reads CASSQDADQGAVGYTF. The CDR3 nucleotides are TGTGCCAGCAGCCAAGATGCAGATCAGGGGGCGGTTGGCTACACCTTC.

The rearrangement uses TRBV6-5 and TRBJ2-2, with TRBD1 identical over 8 bases. Germline CDR1 is MNHEY and CDR2 is SVGAGI. The CDR3 sequence is 16 residues long. The V segment lost 2 bases and the J segment 5 bases; nucleotides outside the gene matches: 7. Written as DNA, the CDR3 is TGTGCCAGCAGTTACATCGGCAGGGGGCTAACCGGGGAGCTGTTTTTT. This sequence encodes CASSYIGRGLTGELFF.

This chain uses TRBV10-3 with TRBJ1-2; D gene unclear. The germline gives CDR1 ENHRY, CDR2 SYGVKD. CDR3 length equals 14 residues. V lost 6 bases and J lost 0, with 11 bases in between. This CDR3 is CAIRAELPNYGYTF. The CDR3 region has the DNA TGTGCCATCAGGGCGGAGCTACCTAACTATGGCTACACCTTC.

This clone was recorded once. The J gene is TRBJ1-2, the V gene TRBV5-4; 7 positions match TRBD1. This CDR3 is 15 amino acids long. V trimming: 5 bases; J trimming: 5 bases; junction bases outside the gene matches: 12. The germline gives CDR1 SGHNT, CDR2 YYREEE (reference sequence). CDR3: CASSPDRASRYGYTF. CDR3 bases: TGTGCCAGCAGTCCCGACAGGGCTTCTCGGTATGGCTACACCTTC.

This chain links TRBV27 with TRBJ1-5; D perhaps matches TRBD1 (5 bases). This CDR3 is 13 amino acids long. V was cut by 5 bases and J by 4 bases, with 9 bases left in between. Germline V gene sequence: CDR1 MNHEY, CDR2 SMNVEV (reference sequence). CDR3 sequence (DNA): TGTGCCAGCAGTATGGGGGGGAATCAGCCCCAGCATTTT. It encodes CASSMGGNQPQHF.

The chain recombines TRBV6-4 with TRBJ1-1; D possibly corresponds to TRBD1 (5 bases). The CDR3 runs 12 residues. Germline V CDR1 and CDR2: MRHNA, SNTAGT. V was shortened by 3 bases and J by 7 bases, with 9 bases between the two germline ends. The DNA for the CDR3 is TGTGCCAGCAGTGAACCCGGGGGTGAAGCTTTCTTT. It translates to CASSEPGGEAFF.

The V and J genes are TRBV10-2 and TRBJ2-1; D possibly uses TRBD1 or TRBD2 (5 bases each). Germline V gene data show CDR1 as WSHSY and CDR2 as SAAADI. V shed 5 bases and J shed 5 bases, with 16 bases lying between them. This CDR3 comprises 15 residues. CDR3: CASSLSGTPNNEQFF. The CDR3, as DNA: TGCGCCAGCAGTTTATCCGGGACGCCGAACAATGAGCAGTTCTTC.

V and J are TRBV24-1 and TRBJ2-3; 7 nucleotides align to TRBD1. The CDR3 covers 14 residues. The germline gives CDR1 KGHDR, CDR2 SFDVKD. The V and J ends lost 4 bases and 7 bases, in that order; junction bases with no gene match: 7. As DNA, the CDR3 is TGTGCCACCAGTGACGACAGGGCGGTGCATACGCAGTATTTT. The encoded protein is CATSDDRAVHTQYF.